This TCR beta chain was sequenced in a study of cytomegalovirus exposure and HLA in healthy donors. Points from the study as a whole: Within an earlier analysis, most TCR beta V segments proved productive either about 90% or about 30% of the time. The analysis excluded some indistinguishable V segments, including TRBV6-2 and TRBV6-3. A later analysis linked a missense variant in DCLRE1C to the trimming of TCR beta V and J genes. Apparent HLA restriction characterized most CMV-associated TCR beta chains in a later analysis.

Per germline, CDR1 MNHEY and CDR2 SVGAGI. The CDR3 extends over 16 amino acids. V gave up 0 bases and J gave up 5 bases; unmatched junction bases: 8. The PCR had 60 Vbeta and 13 Jbeta primers. Sequenced by immunoSEQ multiplex PCR; TCRdb stores in-frame clones only, minus some. The sample holds 150,000 or so clones, more than 75% seen once. A remark on this clone: Its target is unknown.

The sequence came from a middle-aged woman in good health and CMV-seropositive. The sequencing sample was made of PBMCs. This sequence joins TRBV6-5 and TRBJ1-2; 8 bases fit TRBD1. CDR3 sequence (DNA): TGTGCCAGCAGTTACTCGTTTACAGGGGGATGGTATGGCTACACCTTC. Amino acid sequence: CASSYSFTGGWYGYTF.